This T cell receptor (beta chain) originates from a study of blood T cell repertoires in COVID-19 (dated by TCRdb to the early 2020s). With respect to the entire study: Samples from collaborators originated in the United States, Italy and Spain and spanned both the acute and convalescent phases of COVID-19. The material from the prospective study consisted of cDNA or gDNA derived from T cells, B-cell-depleted T cells, or PBMCs. Deeply sampled blood TCRbeta repertoires from subjects exposed to, actively infected with, or recovered from COVID-19 were included in the dataset. The repertoires were released in a freely available public database meant as a resource for research on the immune response to SARS-CoV-2. Samples came from the ongoing ImmuneRACE study (first 160 participants) plus 1,254 subjects from 6 global collaborators. The sample metadata nearly always contained a de-identified subject ID, COVID-19 status, age in years and sex. Where HLA class I and class II types were available, the types were taken from metadata supplied by the sample provider, not from assay-based typing.

Clipping removes 3 bases from V and 5 bases from J, with 6 as the unmatched junction base count. CDR1 SGDLS and CDR2 YYNGEE are derived from the germline V gene. The CDR3 runs 15 residues from the cysteine to the phenylalanine. Only the CDR3 portion is preserved as DNA: 45 bases, with reading frame beginning at the first base. The full study reports these points: How much clinical and demographic metadata was included differed by source and by participant, and the metadata was provided uncurated.

The collaborating institutions used their own protocols to collect whole blood in K2EDTA tubes. For TCRbeta analysis, collaborators shipped samples as frozen whole blood, isolated PBMCs, or DNA extracted from either of those sample types. TCRbeta CDR3 regions were amplified from genomic DNA using the immunoSEQ Assay, a bias-controlled multiplex PCR. The authors processed their data as follows. The number of nucleated cells in each sample was estimated by amplification of reference gene primers within the assay. To quantify the absolute abundance of each unique TCRbeta CDR3 rearrangement, sequence reads were collapsed and filtered. Productive Simpson clonality was computed per sample as the square root of Simpson's diversity index over productive rearrangements. Held by TCRdb, this immuneACCESS table contains in-frame sequences only and omits some clones. Under half of the omission traces to an unresolved V gene where checked; the cause of the rest is unknown. V and J calls plus clone size are reproduced from that table; the DNA served to infer D and trimming. The sample table lists under 55,000 clones, about 88% of them with a count of one. The ten largest clones represent over 11% of the sample.

Details on this clone: Which antigen it targets is not known. No base qualities exist here, and no much larger clone lies one base off it.

The sample comprised peripheral blood. This sequence uses TRBV9 and TRBJ1-5; the junction holds 9 bases that match TRBD1. This clonotype was sampled from a human donor in a cohort sampled during active COVID-19. The CDR3 protein sequence reads: CASSEGGQGDQPQHF. In nucleotides, the sequence is TGTGCCAGCAGCGAAGGGGGACAGGGCGATCAGCCCCAGCATTTT.